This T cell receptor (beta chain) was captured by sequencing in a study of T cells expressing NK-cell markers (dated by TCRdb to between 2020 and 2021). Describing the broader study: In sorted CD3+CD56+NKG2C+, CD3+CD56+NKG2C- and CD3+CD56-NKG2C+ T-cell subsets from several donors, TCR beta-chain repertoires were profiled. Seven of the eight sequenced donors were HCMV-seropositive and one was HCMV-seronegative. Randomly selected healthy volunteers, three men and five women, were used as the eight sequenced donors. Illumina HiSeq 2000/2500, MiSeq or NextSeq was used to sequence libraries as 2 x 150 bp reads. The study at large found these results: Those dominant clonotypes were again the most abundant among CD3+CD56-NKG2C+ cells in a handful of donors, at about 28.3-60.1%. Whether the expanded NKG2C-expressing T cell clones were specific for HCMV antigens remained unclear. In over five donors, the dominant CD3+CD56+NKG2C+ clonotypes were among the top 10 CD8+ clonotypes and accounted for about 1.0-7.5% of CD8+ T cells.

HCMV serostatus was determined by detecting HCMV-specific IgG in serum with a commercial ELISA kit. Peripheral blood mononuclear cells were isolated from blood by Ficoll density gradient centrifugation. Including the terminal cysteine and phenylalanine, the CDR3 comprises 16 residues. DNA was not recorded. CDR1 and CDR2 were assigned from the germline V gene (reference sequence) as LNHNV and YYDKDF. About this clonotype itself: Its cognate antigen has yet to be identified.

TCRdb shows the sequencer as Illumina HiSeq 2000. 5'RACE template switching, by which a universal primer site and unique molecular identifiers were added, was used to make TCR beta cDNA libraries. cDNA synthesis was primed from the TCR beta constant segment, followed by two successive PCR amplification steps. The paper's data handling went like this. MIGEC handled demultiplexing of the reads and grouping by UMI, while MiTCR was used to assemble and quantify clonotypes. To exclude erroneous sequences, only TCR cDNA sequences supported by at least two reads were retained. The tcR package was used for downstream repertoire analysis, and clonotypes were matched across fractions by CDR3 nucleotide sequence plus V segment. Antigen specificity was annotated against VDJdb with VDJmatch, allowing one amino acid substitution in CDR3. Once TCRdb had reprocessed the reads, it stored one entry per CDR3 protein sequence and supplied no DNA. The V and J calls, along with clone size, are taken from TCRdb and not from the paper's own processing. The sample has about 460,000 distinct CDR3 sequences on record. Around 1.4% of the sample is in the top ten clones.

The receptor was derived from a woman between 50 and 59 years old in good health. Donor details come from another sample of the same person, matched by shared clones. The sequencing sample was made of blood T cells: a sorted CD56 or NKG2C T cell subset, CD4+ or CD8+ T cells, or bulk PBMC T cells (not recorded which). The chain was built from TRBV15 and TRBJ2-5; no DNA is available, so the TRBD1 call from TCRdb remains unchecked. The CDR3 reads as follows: CATSRSRGGLEETQYF.